This T cell receptor beta chain was sequenced during a study of T cell repertoires in cytomegalovirus infection. CDR1 is MNHNS and CDR2 is SASEGT in the germline V gene. CDR3 length equals 17 residues. V lost 2 bases, J lost 4 bases, and 11 bases stayed unmatched. There are a few counts of this clonotype. The antigen is unknown. Each CDR3 protein gets one entry after TCRdb re-called the reads with MiXCR. The sample holds 100,000 or so distinct CDR3 sequences, roughly 40% seen once. This receptor was identified in a human donor in good health (CMV status not recorded). Some clones in this sample may be carry-over from other donors' samples. Material: CD8+ T cells from cultured PBMCs, obtained from culture after CMV antigen stimulation. The rearrangement uses TRBV6-1 and TRBJ2-3; TRBD2 agrees at 8 bases. CDR3 in amino acids: CASSEFLRSGGSDTQYF. As DNA, the CDR3 is TGTGCCAGCAGTGAATTCCTGCGGAGCGGGGGCTCAGATACGCAGTATTTT.